This T cell receptor beta chain was sequenced in a study of cytomegalovirus exposure and HLA in healthy donors. CDR3 length: 11 residues. Germline lookup yields CDR1 SGHAT and CDR2 FQNNGV. The V and J ends lost 4 bases and 7 bases respectively, with 7 bases between them. Amplification used 60 Vbeta primers and 13 Jbeta primers. TCRdb keeps only in-frame clones here, not all; method: immunoSEQ multiplex PCR. This sample's clone table lists 200,000 or so clones. Notes on the study in general: More clonal expansion characterized HLA-associated TCR beta chains than equally common others in a later analysis. TCR sequences were mostly rare, though some public TCRs occurred in many donors. Near-uniform donor sequencing depth was presumed by presence/absence analyses.

In the case of this clone: No antigen is known for it.

The TCR comes from a girl aged 2 to 9 in good health and CMV-seropositive. The chain employs TRBV11-2 and TRBJ1-2; D gene ambiguous. The sequenced sample was PBMCs. In DNA form, the CDR3 reads TGTGCCAGCAGCTCTTTAATTGGCTACACCTTC. Protein sequence: CASSSLIGYTF.